These 20 T cell receptor beta chains were all obtained from the same sample, sequenced in a study of OX40 agonist ivuxolimab in advanced cancers. Profiling relied on immunoSEQ multiplex PCR, and the TCRdb table lists in-frame clones only, not all of them. The repertoire consists of 37,000 or so clones, with approximately 84% occurring once and the leading ten covering 15% to 20%. The starting material was CD4+ or CD8+ T cells sorted from blood, obtained in a trial of the OX40 agonist ivuxolimab. The receptors here all came from an adult with an advanced solid tumor such as melanoma, head and neck, liver or kidney cancer.

This clone has only a few counts. DNA for the CDR3: TGTGCCAGCAGCACCTTGAACACTGAAGCTTTCTTT. It specifies CASSTLNTEAFF. The V and J genes are TRBV21-1 and TRBJ1-1. TRBV21-1 is recorded as a pseudogene. This CDR3 is built from 12 residues.

The chain recombines TRBV9 with TRBJ1-1; 7 positions match TRBD1. This CDR3 has 14 residues. The junction had 2 bases not matched to a gene; V was cut back by 3 bases and J by 0 bases. The germline gives CDR1 SGDLS, CDR2 YYNGEE. The CDR3 DNA sequence: TGTGCCAGCAGCGCTGGGACAGTGAACACTGAAGCTTTCTTT. Amino acid sequence: CASSAGTVNTEAFF.

To note about this clone: The sample holds other DNA sequences that translate to the same CDR3. The V and J genes are TRBV4-3 and TRBJ2-1; D gene uncertain. The V gene's germline CDR1 is LGHNA and CDR2 YSLEER. V lost 3 bases and J 7 bases, leaving 7 bases between the germline ends. The CDR3 has 12 amino acids. The CDR3 DNA reads as TGCGCCAGCAGCCATCTAGGGAATGAGCAGTTCTTC. Its protein is CASSHLGNEQFF.

This sequence joins TRBV6-1 and TRBJ1-1; possibly TRBD1 for D (6 bases). Per germline, CDR1 MNHNS and CDR2 SASEGT. V shed 6 bases and J shed 4 bases, with 15 bases lying between them. The CDR3 has 14 amino acids. Here the CDR3 DNA reads TGTGCCAGCAGGGAGGAGGCAGGGGCCACTGAAGCTTTCTTT. This codes for CASREEAGATEAFF.

The chain links TRBV25-1 to TRBJ2-1, with D possibly being TRBD1 (5 bases). Germline V gene data show CDR1 as MGHDK and CDR2 as SYGVNS. Trimming took 10 bases from V and 9 from J, leaving 13 bases between them. The CDR3 runs 11 residues. The CDR3: CAIDKGSEQFF. The CDR3 nucleotides are TGTGCCATCGATAAGGGGTCTGAGCAGTTCTTC. The full variable domain, completed using reference TRBV25-1 and TRBJ2-1, is EADIYQTPRYLVIGTGKKITLECSQTMGHDKMYWYQQDPGMELHLIHYSYGVNSTEKGDLSSESTVSRIRTEHFPLTLESARPSHTSQYLCAIDKGSEQFFGPGTRLTVL.

As to this clone: The sample contains more than one DNA sequence encoding this CDR3. This sequence joins TRBV4-1 and TRBJ2-5; 13 bases match TRBD2. Germline loops: CDR1 MGHRA, CDR2 YSYEKL. The CDR3 totals 16 residues. The trim removed 4 bases at V and 3 bases at J, leaving 5 bases unmatched. The CDR3 bases are TGCGCCAGCAGCCTGGGGACTAGCGGGGCCGAAGAGACCCAGTACTTC. Translating it yields CASSLGTSGAEETQYF.

J is TRBJ2-7 and V is TRBV13; a weak D match, TRBD1 (6 bases). Trimming stripped 5 bases from V and 5 bases from J, with 16 bases between. CDR3 size: 14 residues. Germline V gene data show CDR1 as PRHDT and CDR2 as FYEKMQ (reference sequence). The CDR3 loop is CASSLQGTYDEQYF. In DNA form, the CDR3 reads TGTGCCAGCAGCCTACAGGGTACTTATGACGAGCAGTACTTC.

The V gene is TRBV9, the J gene TRBJ1-4; 8 nucleotides match TRBD1. In germline, CDR1 is SGDLS, CDR2 YYNGEE. The trim removed 4 bases at V and 7 bases at J, leaving 6 bases unmatched. The CDR3 contains 14 residues. CDR3 DNA sequence: TGTGCCAGCAGCACACAGGGGGGAAGTGAAAAACTGTTTTTT. This gives the protein CASSTQGGSEKLFF.

The rearrangement links TRBV7-2 to TRBJ1-1; D unclear. The germline V gene has CDR1 SGHTA and CDR2 FQGNSA. The length of the CDR3 is 16 residues. V lost 3 bases and J lost 3, with 17 bases in between. The CDR3 protein is CASSFFPWGSHTEAFF. CDR3 sequence (DNA): TGTGCCAGCAGCTTCTTCCCCTGGGGTAGTCACACTGAAGCTTTCTTT. Filled out from reference TRBV7-2 and TRBJ1-1, the complete variable domain reads GAGVSQSPSNKVTEKGKDVELRCDPISGHTALYWYRQSLGQGLEFLIYFQGNSAPDKSGLPSDRFSAERTGGSVSTLTIQRTQQEDSAVYLCASSFFPWGSHTEAFFGQGTRLTVV.

The J gene is TRBJ2-1, the V gene TRBV6-6; D remains ambiguous. Trimming pared 2 bases from V and 3 bases from J, leaving 8 bases between. Germline CDR1 is MNHNY and CDR2 is SVGAGI (reference sequence). CDR3 length: 14 amino acids. The CDR3 loop is CASSYRVNYNEQFF. The CDR3 DNA follows: TGTGCCAGCAGTTACAGGGTAAACTACAATGAGCAGTTCTTC.

The rearrangement joins TRBV7-9 to TRBJ1-1; D is ambiguous. Germline CDR1 SEHNR, CDR2 FQNEAQ (reference sequence). V was clipped by 5 bases and J by 6 bases, with 13 bases between them. This CDR3 region has 13 residues. CDR3 protein: CASSPMTWPEAFF. In DNA form, the CDR3 reads TGTGCCAGCAGCCCTATGACCTGGCCTGAAGCTTTCTTT.

The genes are TRBV4-1 and TRBJ2-5, with D possibly being TRBD1 or TRBD2 (7 bases each). Germline lookup yields CDR1 MGHRA and CDR2 YSYEKL. Trimming pared 4 bases from V and 5 bases from J, leaving 17 bases between. There are 15 residues in the CDR3. CDR3: CASSPSGGVGETQYF. CDR3 sequence (DNA): TGCGCCAGCAGCCCATCAGGGGGGGTCGGGGAGACCCAGTACTTC.

The chain joins TRBV19 to TRBJ1-3, with D unclear. CDR3 length: 15 residues. V was clipped by 1 base and J by 0 bases, with 7 bases between them. Germline-derived CDR1 and CDR2 are LNHDA and SQIVND (reference sequence). CDR3 loop: CASSIVGNSGNTIYF. The CDR3 nucleotides read TGTGCCAGTAGTATAGTGGGAAACTCTGGAAACACCATATATTTT.

The chain employs TRBV5-5 and TRBJ1-3, with a possible D match to TRBD1 (5 bases). The CDR3 length is 14 residues. The germline CDR1 and CDR2 sequences are SGHKS and YYEKEE (reference sequence). The germline V and J ends were trimmed by 6 bases and 3 bases, with 13 bases remaining between them. The CDR3 loop reads CASNPGGVGNTIYF. DNA for the CDR3: TGTGCCAGCAACCCGGGGGGGGTTGGAAACACCATATATTTT.

The chain joins TRBV23-1 to TRBJ1-5; TRBD1 might be the D (6 bases). TRBV23-1 is marked as an open reading frame, function uncertain. V lost 4 bases to trimming and J lost 0 bases, with 16 bases between them. The CDR3 sequence is 17 residues long. The CDR3 bases are TGCGCCAGCAGTCCCACCAGAGGGGGTCATAGCAATCAGCCCCAGCATTTT. Translation gives CASSPTRGGHSNQPQHF.

The chain links TRBV13 to TRBJ2-2; D possibly corresponds to TRBD2 (5 bases). CDR1 is PRHDT, CDR2 FYEKMQ, per germline (reference sequence). The CDR3 contains 13 residues. Trimming took 3 bases from V and 5 from J, leaving 7 bases between them. The CDR3 loop is CASSFRRTGELFF. The CDR3 nucleotides read TGTGCCAGCAGCTTTAGGAGGACCGGGGAGCTGTTTTTT.

The chain links TRBV7-9 to TRBJ2-5; no definite D call. Deletions cut 0 bases from V and 4 bases from J, with 12 bases between. The CDR3 contains 15 residues. Per the germline V gene, CDR1 is SEHNR and CDR2 is FQNEAQ (reference sequence). The chain's CDR3 is CASSLARALAETQYF. As DNA, the CDR3 is TGTGCCAGCAGCTTAGCGCGCGCTTTGGCAGAGACCCAGTACTTC.

The rearrangement joins TRBV7-9 to TRBJ2-5, with 7 nucleotides matching TRBD1. CDR1 SEHNR and CDR2 FQNEAQ come from the germline V gene (reference sequence). Unmatched junction bases numbered 4, after V lost 2 bases and J lost 1 base. The CDR3 extends over 15 amino acids. CDR3 coding DNA: TGTGCCAGCAGCTTACCCGACAGGGCCCAAGAGACCCAGTACTTC. Protein product: CASSLPDRAQETQYF.

This sequence joins TRBV2 and TRBJ2-7, with TRBD2 matching over 9 bases. Trimming took 2 bases from V and 1 from J; bases not matched to a gene: 18. There are 20 residues in the CDR3. In germline, CDR1 is SNHLY, CDR2 FYNNEI. CDR3 sequence: CASSENVSGGPVYFSYEQYF. CDR3 in DNA: TGTGCCAGCAGTGAAAACGTCAGCGGGGGGCCCGTGTATTTTTCCTACGAGCAGTACTTC.

The chain joins TRBV6-5 to TRBJ2-5; tentatively, D is TRBD2 (6 bases). CDR3 length: 14 amino acids. The germline V gene has CDR1 MNHEY and CDR2 SVGAGI. V dropped 6 bases and J dropped 1 base, with 12 bases sitting between them. CDR3: CASSQVGLQETQYF. CDR3 in DNA: TGTGCCAGCAGCCAAGTGGGACTCCAAGAGACCCAGTACTTC.